These T cell receptor beta chains were read from a single sample in a study of T-cell reconstitution after alpha-beta-depleted transplantation in children. TCRdb re-called the PCR reads through MiXCR, storing one row per CDR3 protein. This repertoire shows 100,000 or so distinct CDR3 sequences, 23% found once; its top ten account for about a fifth. The starting material was PBMCs, obtained before TCRalphabeta/CD19-depleted stem cell transplant. Receptor source: a boy aged 2 to 9 with acute lymphoblastic leukemia, due to receive a stem cell transplant. CDR3s leave out the opening cysteine and the closing phenylalanine or tryptophan. Size is stated for part of the rows, as once, few or many counts, or as a class when the clone is expanded.

clone_size: NA
v_call: TRBV20-1
cdr3_length: 16
cdr3_aa: SASRGGTGRYSNQPQH

clone_size: many
v_call: TRBV12-3/TRBV12-4
cdr3_length: 12
cdr3_aa: ASSLTSGGNEQF

clone_size: NA
v_call: TRBV5-1
cdr3_length: 12
cdr3_aa: ASSLVSDRDEQY

clone_size: few
v_call: TRBV7-9
cdr3_length: 13
cdr3_aa: ASSPQGTGKDIQY

clone_size: NA
v_call: TRBV30
cdr3_length: 12
cdr3_aa: AWSVLGGKDTQY

clone_size: NA
v_call: TRBV5-5
cdr3_length: 12
cdr3_aa: ASSSLDRQETQY

clone_size: NA
v_call: TRBV20-1
cdr3_length: 10
cdr3_aa: SAVLAGYEQY

clone_size: NA
v_call: TRBV7-8
cdr3_length: 13
cdr3_aa: ASSPRLAGSWEQY

clone_size: NA
v_call: TRBV11-2
cdr3_length: 11
cdr3_aa: ASSSSGGNTQY

clone_size: NA
v_call: TRBV11-2
cdr3_length: 13
cdr3_aa: ASRPHWTGNTEAF

clone_size: NA
v_call: TRBV12-3/TRBV12-4
cdr3_length: 16
cdr3_aa: TSSSGTSAMSSYNEQF

clone_size: once
v_call: TRBV4-1
cdr3_length: 13
cdr3_aa: ASSQVGRESYEQY

clone_size: NA
v_call: TRBV4-3
cdr3_length: 15
cdr3_aa: ASSQAEGVSNTGELF

clone_size: NA
v_call: TRBV3-1
cdr3_length: 9
cdr3_aa: ASSQVHEQY

clone_size: NA
v_call: TRBV6-5
cdr3_length: 12
cdr3_aa: ASSYKQGPYEQY

clone_size: few
v_call: TRBV12-3/TRBV12-4
cdr3_length: 9
cdr3_aa: ASSFSEKLF

clone_size: NA
v_call: TRBV5-1
cdr3_length: 9
cdr3_aa: ASSFGLGQL

clone_size: many
v_call: TRBV10-3
cdr3_length: 11
cdr3_aa: AIGLDRMSKQY

clone_size: few
v_call: TRBV20-1
cdr3_length: 14
cdr3_aa: SARVVTGFDTDTQY

clone_size: NA
v_call: TRBV29-1
cdr3_length: 16
cdr3_aa: SVVFGFVRGADDTEAF

clone_size: few
v_call: TRBV12-3/TRBV12-4
cdr3_length: 12
cdr3_aa: ASTSGGASDTQY

clone_size: NA
v_call: TRBV7-9
cdr3_length: 11
cdr3_aa: ASSPSGDNEQF

clone_size: few
v_call: TRBV7-9
cdr3_length: 11
cdr3_aa: ASTPGDGYEQY

clone_size: NA
v_call: TRBV19
cdr3_length: 13
cdr3_aa: ASSAPGASYTEAF